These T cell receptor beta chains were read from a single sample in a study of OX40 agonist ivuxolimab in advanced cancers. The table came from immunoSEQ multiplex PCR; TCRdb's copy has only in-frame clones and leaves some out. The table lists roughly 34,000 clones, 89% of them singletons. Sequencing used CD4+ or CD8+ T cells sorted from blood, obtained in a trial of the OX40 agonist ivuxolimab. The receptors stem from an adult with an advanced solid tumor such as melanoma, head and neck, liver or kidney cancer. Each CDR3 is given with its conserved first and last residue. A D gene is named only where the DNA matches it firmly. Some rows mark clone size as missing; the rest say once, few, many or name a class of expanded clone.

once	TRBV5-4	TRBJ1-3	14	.	CASSSPGLGNTIYF	TGTGCCAGCAGCTCCCCAGGGCTAGGAAACACCATATATTTT
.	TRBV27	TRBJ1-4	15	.	CASSLEGRKGEKLFF	TGTGCCAGCAGTTTAGAGGGAAGGAAGGGTGAAAAACTGTTTTTT
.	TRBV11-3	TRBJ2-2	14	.	CASSPTANTGELFF	TGTGCCAGCAGCCCGACAGCGAACACCGGGGAGCTGTTTTTT
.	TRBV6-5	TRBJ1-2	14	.	CASSYLSRAYGYTF	TGTGCCAGCAGTTATTTGAGCAGGGCCTATGGCTACACCTTC
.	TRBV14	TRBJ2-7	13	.	CASSPIRDYEQYF	TGTGCCAGCAGCCCCATCCGGGACTACGAGCAGTACTTC
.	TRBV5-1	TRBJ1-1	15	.	CASSLGPRMNTEAFF	TGCGCCAGCAGCTTGGGCCCCCGCATGAACACTGAAGCTTTCTTT
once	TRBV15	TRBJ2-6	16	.	CATSRDSGSGANVLTF	TGTGCCACCAGCAGAGATTCCGGCTCTGGGGCCAACGTCCTGACTTTC
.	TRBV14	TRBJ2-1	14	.	CASSHSTLWGEQFF	TGTGCCAGCAGCCATTCGACCCTGTGGGGTGAGCAGTTCTTC
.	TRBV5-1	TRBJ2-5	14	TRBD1	CASSSSGTGETQYF	TGCGCCAGCAGCTCTTCCGGGACAGGGGAGACCCAGTACTTC
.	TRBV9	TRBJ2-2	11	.	CASPRQGELFF	TGTGCCAGTCCCCGACAAGGGGAGCTGTTTTTT
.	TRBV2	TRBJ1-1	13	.	CASRAQENTEAFF	TGTGCCAGCAGAGCCCAGGAGAACACTGAAGCTTTCTTT
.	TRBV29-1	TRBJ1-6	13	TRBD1	CSARGQGPSPLHF	TGCAGCGCAAGGGGACAGGGGCCTTCACCCCTCCACTTT
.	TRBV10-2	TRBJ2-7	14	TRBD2	CASLRGLAGFEQYF	TGCGCCAGCCTCAGGGGACTAGCGGGATTCGAGCAGTACTTC
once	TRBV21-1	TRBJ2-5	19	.	CASSKATERSWGLQETQYF	TGTGCCAGCAGCAAAGCCACTGAGAGATCCTGGGGATTGCAAGAGACCCAGTACTTC